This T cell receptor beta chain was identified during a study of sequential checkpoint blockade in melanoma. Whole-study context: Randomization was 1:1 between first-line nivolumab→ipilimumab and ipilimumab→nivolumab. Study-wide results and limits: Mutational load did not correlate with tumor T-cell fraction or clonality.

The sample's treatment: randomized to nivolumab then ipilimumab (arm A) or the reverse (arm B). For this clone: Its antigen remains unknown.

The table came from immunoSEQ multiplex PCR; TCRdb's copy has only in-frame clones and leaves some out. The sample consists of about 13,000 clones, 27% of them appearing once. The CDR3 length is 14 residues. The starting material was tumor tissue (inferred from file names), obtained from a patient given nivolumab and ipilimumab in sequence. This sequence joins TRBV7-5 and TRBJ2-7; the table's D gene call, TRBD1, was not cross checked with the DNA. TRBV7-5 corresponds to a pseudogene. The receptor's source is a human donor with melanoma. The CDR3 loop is CASSQAGTEYEQYF. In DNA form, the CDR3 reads TGTGCCAGCAGCCAAGCCGGGACAGAGTACGAGCAGTACTTC.